This TCR beta chain was documented in a study of cytomegalovirus exposure and HLA in healthy donors. Turning to the study itself: Caucasian-associated ancestry cluster membership applied to about four fifths of around 400 genotyped donors. Study-level findings and limits: In vitro work confirmed that three CMV-associated chains recognize CMV antigens. Later work showed greater clonal expansion in HLA-associated TCR beta chains than in equally common others.

Primers for the PCR totalled 60 Vbeta and 13 Jbeta. The table came from immunoSEQ multiplex PCR; TCRdb's copy has only in-frame clones and leaves some out. The sample lists about 260,000 clones, about 66% occurring once. In regard to this clone: What it binds is not known.

From germline, CDR1 is SEHNR and CDR2 FQNEAQ (reference sequence). The germline V and J ends were trimmed by 3 bases and 3 bases, with 8 bases remaining between them. The length of the CDR3 is 14 residues. This receptor was obtained from a female donor in good health and CMV-seronegative. This chain joins TRBV7-9 and TRBJ2-2; D remains unclear. Material: PBMCs. The CDR3 DNA reads as TGTGCCAGCAGCTTTGGTGCGGACACCGGGGAGCTGTTTTTT. This codes for CASSFGADTGELFF.